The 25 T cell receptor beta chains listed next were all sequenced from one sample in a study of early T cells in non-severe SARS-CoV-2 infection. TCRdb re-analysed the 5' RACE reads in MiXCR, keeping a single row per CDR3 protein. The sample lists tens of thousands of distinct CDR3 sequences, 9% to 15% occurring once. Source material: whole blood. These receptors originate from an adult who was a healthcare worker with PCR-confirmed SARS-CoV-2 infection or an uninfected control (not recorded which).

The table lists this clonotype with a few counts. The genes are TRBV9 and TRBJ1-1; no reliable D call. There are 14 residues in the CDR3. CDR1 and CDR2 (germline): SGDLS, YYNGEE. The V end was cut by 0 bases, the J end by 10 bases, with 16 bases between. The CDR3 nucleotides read TGTGCCAGCAGCGTAGGAGAGACCGGGCAAGGAGCTTTCTTT. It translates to CASSVGETGQGAFF. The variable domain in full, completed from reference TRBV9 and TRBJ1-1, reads DSGVTQTPKHLITATGQRVTLRCSPRSGDLSVYWYQQSLDQGLQFLIQYYNGEERAKGNILERFSAQQFPDLHSELNLSSLELGDSALYFCASSVGETGQGAFFGQGTRLTVV.

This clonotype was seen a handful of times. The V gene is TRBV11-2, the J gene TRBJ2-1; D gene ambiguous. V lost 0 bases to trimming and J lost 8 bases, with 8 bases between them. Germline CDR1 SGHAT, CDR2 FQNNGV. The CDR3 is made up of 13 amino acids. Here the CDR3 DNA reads TGTGCCAGCAGCTTAGATCGGGCGCATGAGCAGTTCTTC. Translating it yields CASSLDRAHEQFF.

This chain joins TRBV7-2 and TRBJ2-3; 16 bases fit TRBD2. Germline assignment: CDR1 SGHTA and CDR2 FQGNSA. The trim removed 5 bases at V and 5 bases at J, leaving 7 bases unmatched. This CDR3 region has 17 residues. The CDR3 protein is CASSGTSGGANRDTQYF. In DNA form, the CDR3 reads TGTGCCAGCAGCGGGACTAGCGGGGGGGCCAATAGAGATACGCAGTATTTT.

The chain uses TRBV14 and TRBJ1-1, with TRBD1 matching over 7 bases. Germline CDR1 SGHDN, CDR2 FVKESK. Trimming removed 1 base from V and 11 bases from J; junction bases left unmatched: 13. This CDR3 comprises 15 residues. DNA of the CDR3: TGTGCCAGCAGCCAAGCCAGGGACAGACGGGGTCGGGCTTTCTTT. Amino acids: CASSQARDRRGRAFF.

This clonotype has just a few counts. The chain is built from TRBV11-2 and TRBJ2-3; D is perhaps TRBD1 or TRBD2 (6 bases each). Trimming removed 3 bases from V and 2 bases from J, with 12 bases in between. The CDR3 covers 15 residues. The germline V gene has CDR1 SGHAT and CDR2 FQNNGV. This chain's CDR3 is CASSFFGGNTDTQYF. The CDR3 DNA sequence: TGTGCCAGCAGCTTTTTCGGGGGCAACACAGATACGCAGTATTTT.

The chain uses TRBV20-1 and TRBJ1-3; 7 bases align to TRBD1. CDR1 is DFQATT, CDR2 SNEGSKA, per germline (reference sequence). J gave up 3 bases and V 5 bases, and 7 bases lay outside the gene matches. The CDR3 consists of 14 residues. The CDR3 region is CSASQGDGGNTIYF. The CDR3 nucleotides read TGCAGTGCTTCCCAGGGGGACGGTGGAAACACCATATATTTT.

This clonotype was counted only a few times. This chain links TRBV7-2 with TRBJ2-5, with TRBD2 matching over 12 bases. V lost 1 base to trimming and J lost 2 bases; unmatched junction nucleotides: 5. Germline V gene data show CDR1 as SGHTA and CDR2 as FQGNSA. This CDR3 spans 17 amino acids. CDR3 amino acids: CASSLGGLAGGQETQYF. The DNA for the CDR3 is TGTGCCAGCAGCTTAGGAGGCCTAGCGGGGGGGCAAGAGACCCAGTACTTC.

CDR3 in DNA: TGCAGTGCTAGCAGTACAGGGGCGGATACGCAGTATTTT. This sequence encodes CSASSTGADTQYF. This sequence joins TRBV20-1 and TRBJ2-3; 7 bases are shared with TRBD1. J was trimmed by 6 bases and V by 3 bases; bases with no gene match: 6. This CDR3 spans 13 amino acids. Germline V gene data show CDR1 as DFQATT and CDR2 as SNEGSKA (reference sequence).

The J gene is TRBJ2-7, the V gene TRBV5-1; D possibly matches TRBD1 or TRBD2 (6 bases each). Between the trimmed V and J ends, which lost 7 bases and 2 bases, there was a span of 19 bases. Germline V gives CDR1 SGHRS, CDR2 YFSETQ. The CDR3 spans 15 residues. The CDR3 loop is CASREGGISAYEQYF. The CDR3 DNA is TGCGCCAGCCGCGAAGGGGGGATCTCGGCCTACGAGCAGTACTTC.

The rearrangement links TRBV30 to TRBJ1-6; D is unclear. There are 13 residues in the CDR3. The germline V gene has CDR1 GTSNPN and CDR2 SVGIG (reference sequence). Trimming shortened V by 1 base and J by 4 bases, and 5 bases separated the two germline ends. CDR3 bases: TGTGCCTGGAGTGAACAGTATAATTCACCCCTCCACTTT. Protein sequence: CAWSEQYNSPLHF.

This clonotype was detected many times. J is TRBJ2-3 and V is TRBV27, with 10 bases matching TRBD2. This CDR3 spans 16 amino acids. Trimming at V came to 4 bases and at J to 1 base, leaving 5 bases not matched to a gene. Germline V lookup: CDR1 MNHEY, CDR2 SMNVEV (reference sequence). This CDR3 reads CASSSLAGDRTDTQYF. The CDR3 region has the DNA TGTGCCAGCAGTTCCCTAGCGGGGGACCGCACAGATACGCAGTATTTT.

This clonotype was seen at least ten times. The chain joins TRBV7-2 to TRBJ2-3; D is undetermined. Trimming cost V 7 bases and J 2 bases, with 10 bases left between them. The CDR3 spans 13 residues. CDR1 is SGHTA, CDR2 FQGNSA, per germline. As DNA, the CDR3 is TGTGCCAGCAACCCGTCTTCCACAGATACGCAGTATTTT. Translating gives CASNPSSTDTQYF. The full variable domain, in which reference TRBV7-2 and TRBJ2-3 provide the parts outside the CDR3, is GAGVSQSPSNKVTEKGKDVELRCDPISGHTALYWYRQSLGQGLEFLIYFQGNSAPDKSGLPSDRFSAERTGGSVSTLTIQRTQQEDSAVYLCASNPSSTDTQYFGPGTRLTVL.

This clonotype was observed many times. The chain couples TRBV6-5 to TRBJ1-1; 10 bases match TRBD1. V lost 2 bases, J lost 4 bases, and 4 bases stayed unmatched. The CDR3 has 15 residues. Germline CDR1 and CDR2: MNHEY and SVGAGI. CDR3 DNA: TGTGCCAGCAGTTACGGGGACAGGGGCGGCACTGAAGCTTTCTTT. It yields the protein CASSYGDRGGTEAFF.

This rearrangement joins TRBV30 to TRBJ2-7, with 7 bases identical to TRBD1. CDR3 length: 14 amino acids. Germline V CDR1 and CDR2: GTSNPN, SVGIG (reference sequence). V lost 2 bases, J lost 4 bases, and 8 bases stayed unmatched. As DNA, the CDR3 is TGTGCCTGGAGTAAAACAGGGGCGCCGTACGAGCAGTACTTC. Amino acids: CAWSKTGAPYEQYF.

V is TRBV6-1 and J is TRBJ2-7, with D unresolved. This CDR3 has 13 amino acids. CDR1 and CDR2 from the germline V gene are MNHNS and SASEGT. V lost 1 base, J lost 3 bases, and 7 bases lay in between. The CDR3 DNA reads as TGTGCCAGCAGTGAAGTTCCCCTCTACGAGCAGTACTTC. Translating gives CASSEVPLYEQYF.

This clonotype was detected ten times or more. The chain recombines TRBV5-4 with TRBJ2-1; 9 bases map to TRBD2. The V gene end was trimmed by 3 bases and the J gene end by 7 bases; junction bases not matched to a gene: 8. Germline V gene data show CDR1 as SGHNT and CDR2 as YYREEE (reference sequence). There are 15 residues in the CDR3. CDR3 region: CASSSKRGARNEQFF. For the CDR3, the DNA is TGTGCCAGCAGCTCAAAGCGGGGGGCTCGGAATGAGCAGTTCTTC. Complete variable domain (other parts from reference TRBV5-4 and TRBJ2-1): ETGVTQSPTHLIKTRGQQVTLRCSSQSGHNTVSWYQQALGQGPQFIFQYYREEENGRGNFPPRFSGLQFPNYSSELNVNALELDDSALYLCASSSKRGARNEQFFGPGTRLTVL.

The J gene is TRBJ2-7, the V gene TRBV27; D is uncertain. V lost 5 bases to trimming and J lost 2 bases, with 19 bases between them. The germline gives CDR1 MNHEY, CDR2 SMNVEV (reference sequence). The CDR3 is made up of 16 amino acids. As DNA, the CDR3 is TGTGCCAGCAGTCCCTTTGCCCAGGTGCCGACCTACGAGCAGTACTTC. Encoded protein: CASSPFAQVPTYEQYF.

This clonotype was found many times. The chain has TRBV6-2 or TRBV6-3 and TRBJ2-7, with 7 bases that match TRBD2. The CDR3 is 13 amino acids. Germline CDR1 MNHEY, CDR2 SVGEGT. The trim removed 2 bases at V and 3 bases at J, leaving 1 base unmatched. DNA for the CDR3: TGTGCCAGCAGTTACGCGGGAGTCTACGAGCAGTACTTC. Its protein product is CASSYAGVYEQYF.

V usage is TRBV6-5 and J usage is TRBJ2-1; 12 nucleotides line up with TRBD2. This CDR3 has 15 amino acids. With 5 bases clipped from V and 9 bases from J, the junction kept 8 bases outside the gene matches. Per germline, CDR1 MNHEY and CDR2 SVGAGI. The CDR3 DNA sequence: TGTGCCAGCAGTATGGGACTAGCGGGTAAGGGTGAGCAGTTCTTC. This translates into CASSMGLAGKGEQFF.

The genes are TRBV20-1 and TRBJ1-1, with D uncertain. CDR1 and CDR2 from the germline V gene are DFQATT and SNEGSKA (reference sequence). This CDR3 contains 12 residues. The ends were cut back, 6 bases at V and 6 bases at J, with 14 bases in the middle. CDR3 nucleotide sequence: TGCAGTGCGACCCACAGCGTCCCTGAAGCTTTCTTT. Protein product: CSATHSVPEAFF.

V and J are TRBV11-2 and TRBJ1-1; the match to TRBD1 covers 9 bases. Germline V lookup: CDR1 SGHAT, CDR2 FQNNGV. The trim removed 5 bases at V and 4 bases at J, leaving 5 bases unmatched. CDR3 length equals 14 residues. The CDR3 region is CASSRTGVVTEAFF. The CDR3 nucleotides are TGTGCCAGCAGCAGGACAGGGGTAGTCACTGAAGCTTTCTTT.

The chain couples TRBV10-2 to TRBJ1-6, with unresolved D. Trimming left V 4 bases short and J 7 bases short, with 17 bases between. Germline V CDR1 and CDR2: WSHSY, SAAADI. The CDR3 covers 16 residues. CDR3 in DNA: TGCGCCAGCAGTGCAGGAGGGCTTAGCGGCAATTCACCCCTCCACTTT. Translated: CASSAGGLSGNSPLHF.

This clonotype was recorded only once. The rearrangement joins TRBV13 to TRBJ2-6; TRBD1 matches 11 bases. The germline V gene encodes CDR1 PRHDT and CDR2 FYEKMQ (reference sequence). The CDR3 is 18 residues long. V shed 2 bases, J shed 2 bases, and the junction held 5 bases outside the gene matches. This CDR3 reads CASSLYGTGGPGANVLTF. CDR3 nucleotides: TGTGCCAGCAGCTTATACGGGACAGGGGGACCTGGGGCCAACGTCCTGACTTTC.

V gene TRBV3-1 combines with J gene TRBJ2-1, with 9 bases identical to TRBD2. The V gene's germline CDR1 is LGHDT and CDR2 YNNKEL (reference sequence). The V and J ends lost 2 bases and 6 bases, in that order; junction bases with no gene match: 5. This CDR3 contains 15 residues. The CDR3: CASSQRTSDANEQFF. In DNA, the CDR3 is TGTGCCAGCAGCCAACGGACTAGCGACGCCAATGAGCAGTTCTTC.

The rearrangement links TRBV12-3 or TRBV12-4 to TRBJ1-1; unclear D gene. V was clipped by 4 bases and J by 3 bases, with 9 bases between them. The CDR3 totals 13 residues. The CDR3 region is CASSWTRDTEAFF. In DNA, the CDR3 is TGTGCCAGCAGTTGGACCCGCGACACTGAAGCTTTCTTT.